This TCR beta chain originates from a study of blood T cell repertoires in COVID-19 (dated by TCRdb to about 2020). Describing the broader study: The collaborator samples originated in the United States, Italy and Spain and spanned the acute and convalescent phases of COVID-19. The repertoires were made available in a free public database intended to serve as a resource for research on the immune response to SARS-CoV-2. Subjects who had been exposed to COVID-19, were actively infected with it, or had recovered from it provided the deeply sampled blood TCRbeta repertoires that made up the dataset. Nearly every sample came with metadata listing a de-identified subject ID, COVID-19 status, age in years and sex. The samples were drawn from the first 160 participants of the ongoing ImmuneRACE study and from over a thousand subjects provided by 6 global collaborators. Where HLA class I and class II types were available, the types were taken from metadata supplied by the sample provider, not from assay-based typing. The material from the prospective study consisted of cDNA or gDNA derived from T cells, B-cell-depleted T cells, or PBMCs. Beyond this particular receptor, the publication reports: Clinical and demographic metadata were provided uncurated, with the amount varying by source and participant.

In the prospective study, participants were about 18 to 100 years old, resided in about two dozen geographic areas of the United States, and were enrolled through a virtual design. Cohort assignment in the prospective study relied on participant-reported clinical history from a screening survey and a study questionnaire. Exposed participants had been in contact, within 2 weeks of entering the study, with a person who had a PCR-confirmed or clinician-diagnosed case of COVID-19. Each participant in the prospective study had whole blood, serum and a nasopharyngeal or oropharyngeal swab collected by mobile phlebotomists. Prospective study participants could optionally give additional blood draws and questionnaires over a roughly 2-month period. Before DNA extraction, blood samples from the prospective study were shipped at room temperature or frozen. As to this clone: This receptor's antigen is unknown. Per-base qualities were not stored, and no clone one base away is much larger.

The immunoSEQ Assay, a bias-controlled multiplex PCR, was used to amplify TCRbeta CDR3 regions from genomic DNA. As for how the authors treated the data: The number of nucleated cells in each sample was estimated by amplification of reference gene primers within the assay. Sequence reads were collapsed and filtered to measure the absolute abundance of every unique TCRbeta CDR3 rearrangement. For each sample, productive Simpson clonality was calculated as the square root of Simpson's diversity index across productive rearrangements. TCRdb provides this immuneACCESS table in a form limited to in-frame rearrangements. Some clones are lacking; in checked studies, under half of them reflect an unresolved V gene, and why the rest are absent is not known. V and J calls plus clone size are reproduced from that table; the DNA served to infer D and trimming. The sample records approximately 280,000 clones, around 80% of which are singletons. More than 4% of the sample is taken by the ten largest.

CDR1 and CDR2 (ENHRY, SYGVKD) derive from the germline V gene. The CDR3 numbers 17 residues from cysteine through phenylalanine. This entry keeps only the CDR3 DNA: 51 bases, framed from base 1. The junction carries 19 bases between V and J, which are trimmed by 0 bases and 7 bases respectively. The sequencing input was PBMCs or T cells enriched from blood (not recorded which). The chain employs TRBV10-3 and TRBJ1-5; TRBD1 is a weak D gene call, 6 bases matching. The clonotype was recovered from a man aged 35 to 55 who had been exposed to COVID-19. The CDR3 has the sequence CAISESLVGAGGQPQHF. The DNA sequence is TGTGCCATCAGTGAGTCGTTGGTGGGGGCCGGCGGGCAGCCCCAGCATTTT.